Each of the 30 T cell receptor beta chains below was sequenced from the same sample in a study of blood T cell repertoires in COVID-19. TCRdb's copy holds only in-frame clones and misses some; the assay was immunoSEQ multiplex PCR. The sample gives about 220,000 clones, more than 70% of which show up once; more than 10% is in the top ten. The sequenced material came from peripheral blood. The receptor set was obtained from a human donor in a cohort sampled during active COVID-19.

The V and J genes are TRBV12-3 or TRBV12-4 and TRBJ1-1; D is unresolved. The V gene lost 8 bases and the J gene lost 6 bases, with 16 bases spanning the gap. The CDR3 spans 13 residues. The CDR3 nucleotides are TGTGCCAGCTCCAATAATCGGGAGTCTGAAGCTTTCTTT. Translating gives CASSNNRESEAFF.

This chain links TRBV7-9 with TRBJ2-2; 11 nucleotides match TRBD2. CDR1 is SEHNR and CDR2 is FQNEAQ in the germline V gene (reference sequence). V lost 7 bases to trimming and J lost 5 bases; unmatched junction nucleotides: 12. There are 17 residues in the CDR3. Here the CDR3 reads CASTLGTSGGRTGELFF. The DNA for the CDR3 is TGTGCCAGCACCTTGGGGACTAGCGGAGGGAGGACCGGGGAGCTGTTTTTT.

The chain has TRBV19 and TRBJ2-7, with TRBD2 matching over 11 bases. CDR1 is LNHDA and CDR2 is SQIVND in the germline V gene (reference sequence). V shed 5 bases and J 1 base; nucleotides not matched to a gene: 4. This CDR3 is built from 15 residues. CDR3 nucleotide sequence: TGTGCCAGTAGTTCGCTAGCGGGGGGTTCCTACGAGCAGTACTTC. It specifies CASSSLAGGSYEQYF.

The chain uses TRBV15 and TRBJ2-1, with a tentative D call TRBD1 (6 bases). Germline V CDR1 and CDR2: LNHNV, YYDKDF (reference sequence). V lost 1 base and J 4 bases, leaving 20 bases between the germline ends. This CDR3 is built from 18 residues. In DNA form, the CDR3 reads TGTGCCACCAGCAGAGGGGGGACACCATTCGTCGGATACAATGAGCAGTTCTTC. It is translated as CATSRGGTPFVGYNEQFF.

The CDR3 region has the DNA TGTGCCAGCAGCACATCAAAGGGAGTTATCACTGAAGCTTTCTTT. Translation: CASSTSKGVITEAFF. The chain carries TRBV5-4 and TRBJ1-1; no reliable D call. The CDR3 has 15 amino acids. With 4 bases removed from V and 4 bases from J, the gap between germline ends came to 17 bases. Germline CDR1 is SGHNT and CDR2 is YYREEE (reference sequence).

This clone was recorded once. The rearrangement joins TRBV27 to TRBJ2-7, with 10 bases matching TRBD1. Germline loops: CDR1 MNHEY, CDR2 SMNVEV (reference sequence). V was clipped by 8 bases and J by 5 bases; unmatched bases: 9. This CDR3 is 14 amino acids long. The CDR3 loop reads CASRRGDRGHEQYF. In nucleotides, the CDR3 is TGTGCCAGCCGGCGTGGGGACAGGGGACACGAGCAGTACTTC.

The CDR3 loop reads CSALNRGLSYEQYF. CDR3 nucleotides: TGCAGCGCCCTAAACAGGGGCCTCTCCTACGAGCAGTACTTC. This chain uses TRBV29-1 with TRBJ2-7, with 7 positions matching TRBD1. V gave up 7 bases and J gave up 0 bases; unmatched junction bases: 9. The germline V gene has CDR1 SQVTM and CDR2 ANQGSEA. The CDR3 has 14 amino acids.

V and J are TRBV7-2 and TRBJ1-1; TRBD1 might be the D (5 bases). V was pared by 1 base and J by 5 bases, with 11 bases between. Germline V gene sequence: CDR1 SGHTA, CDR2 FQGNSA. The CDR3 is 14 amino acids. The CDR3 region is CASSLGQGKTEAFF. The CDR3, as DNA: TGTGCCAGCAGCTTAGGCCAGGGTAAGACTGAAGCTTTCTTT. Using reference TRBV7-2 and TRBJ1-1 for the parts outside the CDR3, the full variable domain is GAGVSQSPSNKVTEKGKDVELRCDPISGHTALYWYRQSLGQGLEFLIYFQGNSAPDKSGLPSDRFSAERTGGSVSTLTIQRTQQEDSAVYLCASSLGQGKTEAFFGQGTRLTVV.

The gene calls are TRBV28 and TRBJ1-2, with a possible D match to TRBD1 (6 bases). The V end lost 2 bases, the J end lost 0 bases, and 13 bases lay between the germline ends. Germline CDR1 MDHEN, CDR2 SYDVKM. This CDR3 comprises 16 residues. The CDR3 sequence is CASSLPRGSTNYGYTF. The CDR3, as DNA: TGTGCCAGCAGTTTACCCAGGGGCAGCACTAACTATGGCTACACCTTC.

This clone was detected a few times. The chain recombines TRBV7-6 with TRBJ1-2; TRBD1 matches at 7 bases. Germline-derived CDR1 and CDR2 are SGHVS and FNYEAQ. With 5 bases clipped from V and 1 base from J, the junction kept 1 base outside the gene matches. CDR3 length: 13 amino acids. CDR3 sequence reads: CASSRDSNYGYTF. CDR3 sequence (DNA): TGTGCCAGCAGCCGGGACAGTAACTATGGCTACACCTTC.

The chain recombines TRBV19 with TRBJ2-4; TRBD1 matches at 10 bases. J lost 4 bases, V lost 5 bases, and 2 bases had no gene match. The CDR3 spans 14 residues. The germline V gene encodes CDR1 LNHDA and CDR2 SQIVND (reference sequence). Here the CDR3 DNA reads TGTGCCAGTAGTTGGGGACAGGGGAAAAACATTCAGTACTTC. Protein: CASSWGQGKNIQYF.

The chain recombines TRBV6-5 with TRBJ1-1; the D gene is possibly TRBD1 (5 bases). The V end lost 6 bases, the J end lost 3 bases, and 17 bases lay between the germline ends. CDR1 and CDR2 from the germline V gene are MNHEY and SVGAGI. This CDR3 is 15 amino acids long. The CDR3 sequence: CASRTRGFRDTEAFF. CDR3 DNA sequence: TGTGCCAGCAGGACCCGGGGGTTTAGGGACACTGAAGCTTTCTTT.

The chain uses TRBV4-2 and TRBJ1-5; TRBD1 aligns across 7 bases. The V gene's germline CDR1 is LGHNA and CDR2 YNFKEQ. The CDR3 has 16 residues. J gave up 5 bases and V 4 bases, and 11 bases lay outside the gene matches. This CDR3 is CASSPGTDRVDQPQHF. The CDR3 nucleotides are TGTGCCAGCAGCCCGGGAACCGACAGGGTCGATCAGCCCCAGCATTTT.

The genes are TRBV12-3 or TRBV12-4 and TRBJ1-2; D gene unclear. The CDR3 covers 13 residues. The V gene lost 1 base and the J gene lost 8 bases, with 11 bases spanning the gap. Here the CDR3 DNA reads TGTGCCAGCAGTTTAGACGTGACTGGGGGCTACACCTTC. Amino acids: CASSLDVTGGYTF.

This clone was counted between two and nine times. The chain carries TRBV15 and TRBJ2-1; TRBD2 matches at 7 bases. This CDR3 spans 15 amino acids. V shed 4 bases and J 8 bases; nucleotides not matched to a gene: 11. Germline lookup yields CDR1 LNHNV and CDR2 YYDKDF (reference sequence). The CDR3 here is CATSTIWRESDEQFF. The DNA of the CDR3 is TGTGCCACCAGCACCATCTGGCGGGAGAGTGATGAGCAGTTCTTC. The variable domain in full, with the rest retrieved from reference TRBV15 and TRBJ2-1, is DAMVIQNPRYQVTQFGKPVTLSCSQTLNHNVMYWYQQKSSQAPKLLFHYYDKDFNNEADTPDNFQSRRPNTSFCFLDIRSPGLGDTAMYLCATSTIWRESDEQFFGPGTRLTVL.

The V and J genes are TRBV9 and TRBJ2-6; maybe TRBD2 (5 bases). This CDR3 has 15 amino acids. Per germline, CDR1 SGDLS and CDR2 YYNGEE. V lost 2 bases to trimming and J lost 4 bases, with 10 bases between them. The CDR3 loop is CASSVGAPGANVLTF. DNA of the CDR3: TGTGCCAGCAGCGTGGGAGCCCCCGGGGCCAACGTCCTGACTTTC.

This clone was detected ten times or more. The chain carries TRBV29-1 and TRBJ1-2, with D hard to call. The CDR3 has 11 amino acids. V was shortened by 7 bases and J by 8 bases, with 14 bases between the two germline ends. Germline V lookup: CDR1 SQVTM, CDR2 ANQGSEA. CDR3 coding DNA: TGCAGCGGCCGAACCTCTAACGGCTACACCTTC. It specifies CSGRTSNGYTF.

This chain uses TRBV25-1 with TRBJ1-1; D possibly corresponds to TRBD1 (6 bases). The V end was cut by 1 base, the J end by 2 bases, with 14 bases between. There are 16 residues in the CDR3. The germline V gene has CDR1 MGHDK and CDR2 SYGVNS. The CDR3 here is CASSELGAEFNTEAFF. For the CDR3, the DNA is TGTGCCAGCAGTGAATTGGGGGCAGAATTCAACACTGAAGCTTTCTTT.

The chain is built from TRBV30 and TRBJ2-3; a possible D gene is TRBD2 (7 bases). Trimming shortened V by 5 bases and J by 3 bases, and 12 bases separated the two germline ends. Germline V gene lookup returns CDR1 GTSNPN and CDR2 SVGIG (reference sequence). CDR3 length: 13 residues. The DNA of the CDR3 is TGTGCCTGGGCGAAGGGGGGGACAGATACGCAGTATTTT. Encoded protein: CAWAKGGTDTQYF.

This clone appeared once. CDR3 nucleotide sequence: TGTGCCAGCAGCTGGGCAGGGGGGTCCTACGAGCAGTACTTC. As protein: CASSWAGGSYEQYF. The V call is TRBV7-3, the J call TRBJ2-7; tentative D call: TRBD1 (7 bases). The CDR3 is 14 amino acids. CDR1 and CDR2 from the germline V gene are SGHTA and FQGTGA. Trimming stripped 4 bases from V and 1 base from J, with 11 bases between. Full variable domain (rest looked up from reference TRBV7-3 and TRBJ2-7): GAGVSQTPSNKVTEKGKYVELRCDPISGHTALYWYRQSLGQGPEFLIYFQGTGAADDSGLPNDRFFAVRPEGSVSTLKIQRTERGDSAVYLCASSWAGGSYEQYFGPGTRLTVT.

This clone was counted a single time. The J gene is TRBJ1-1, the V gene TRBV4-3; D is uncertain. The germline V and J ends were trimmed by 2 bases and 6 bases, with 13 bases remaining between them. Germline V gives CDR1 LGHNA, CDR2 YSLEER. The CDR3 sequence is 14 residues long. CDR3 DNA: TGCGCCAGCAGCCAACTTAGGAGAGGAGCTGAAGCTTTCTTT. This gives the protein CASSQLRRGAEAFF.

The chain joins TRBV7-2 to TRBJ2-7; the match to TRBD2 covers 7 bases. V was clipped by 4 bases and J by 4 bases; unmatched bases: 10. The germline V gene encodes CDR1 SGHTA and CDR2 FQGNSA. The CDR3 contains 15 residues. The CDR3 nucleotides read TGTGCCAGCAGCTGGATGGGAGGGCCCGGGTACGAGCAGTACTTC. Its translation: CASSWMGGPGYEQYF.

The rearrangement uses TRBV4-1 and TRBJ2-7; D possibly corresponds to TRBD2 (6 bases). Between the trimmed V and J ends, which lost 1 base and 0 bases, there was a span of 13 bases. Germline CDR1 MGHRA, CDR2 YSYEKL. The CDR3 runs 16 residues. CDR3: CASSQGTGTPSYEQYF. For the CDR3, the DNA is TGCGCCAGCAGCCAAGGCACCGGGACTCCCTCCTACGAGCAGTACTTC.

The CDR3 reads CASWGGLSHNEQFF. In DNA, the CDR3 is TGTGCCTCGTGGGGGGGGCTTTCCCACAATGAGCAGTTCTTC. The chain combines TRBV10-3 with TRBJ2-1, with a possible D match to TRBD2 (7 bases). V shed 11 bases and J shed 5 bases, with 19 bases lying between them. Germline assignment: CDR1 ENHRY and CDR2 SYGVKD. The CDR3 length is 14 residues.

The gene calls are TRBV11-1 and TRBJ2-1, with 8 nucleotides matching TRBD2. There are 14 residues in the CDR3. J was trimmed by 9 bases and V by 6 bases; bases with no gene match: 10. Germline V gives CDR1 SGHAT, CDR2 FQDESV (reference sequence). This CDR3 is CASRSGTSISEQFF. DNA of the CDR3: TGTGCCAGCAGGTCCGGGACTAGTATCAGTGAGCAGTTCTTC. The whole variable domain, filled in from reference TRBV11-1 and TRBJ2-1, reads EAEVAQSPRYKITEKSQAVAFWCDPISGHATLYWYRQILGQGPELLVQFQDESVVDDSQLPKDRFSAERLKGVDSTLKIQPAELGDSAMYLCASRSGTSISEQFFGPGTRLTVL.

V gene TRBV29-1 combines with J gene TRBJ2-3; 9 bases agree with TRBD2. The germline V gene has CDR1 SQVTM and CDR2 ANQGSEA. The CDR3 length is 13 residues. Losses at the gene ends were 7 bases for V and 2 bases for J; bases not matched to a gene: 4. Here the CDR3 DNA reads TGCAGCGGGGGGGGACTAGCCACAGATACGCAGTATTTT. Translated, it gives CSGGGLATDTQYF.

V is TRBV7-8 and J is TRBJ1-2; D uncertain. The V end was cut by 1 base, the J end by 4 bases, with 7 bases between. In germline, CDR1 is SGHVS, CDR2 FQNEAQ. The CDR3 has 13 amino acids. Here the CDR3 DNA reads TGTGCCAGCAGCTTAGGGGCAGCCTATGGCTACACCTTC. This translates into CASSLGAAYGYTF.

This clone was counted only a few times. This chain uses TRBV19 with TRBJ1-3; D not certain. The CDR3 extends over 15 amino acids. V lost 0 bases and J lost 2, with 8 bases in between. Germline-derived CDR1 and CDR2 are LNHDA and SQIVND (reference sequence). This chain's CDR3 is CASSIEKGAGNTIYF. CDR3 in DNA: TGTGCCAGTAGTATAGAGAAGGGAGCTGGAAACACCATATATTTT.

The V call is TRBV6-1, the J call TRBJ2-1; 10 bases map to TRBD1. Germline V gives CDR1 MNHNS, CDR2 SASEGT. V was clipped by 2 bases and J by 8 bases; unmatched bases: 6. The CDR3 has 15 residues. CDR3 amino acids: CASSERAGTGDEQFF. In nucleotides, the CDR3 is TGTGCCAGCAGTGAAAGGGCAGGGACAGGGGATGAGCAGTTCTTC.

The chain uses TRBV7-9 and TRBJ2-5, with TRBD1 as a possible D gene (5 bases). From germline, CDR1 is SEHNR and CDR2 FQNEAQ (reference sequence). The CDR3 is 12 amino acids. The V end was cut by 6 bases, the J end by 2 bases, with 7 bases between. The CDR3 here is CASSRQQETQYF. The CDR3 region has the DNA TGTGCCAGCAGTCGACAGCAAGAGACCCAGTACTTC.